These 18 T cell receptor beta chains originate from one sample sequenced in a study of long-term antiretroviral therapy in people with HIV. A v3.0 immunoSEQ assay was performed at survey level. Profiled with immunoSEQ multiplex PCR; TCRdb holds only in-frame clones, not every one. The repertoire holds tens of thousands of clones, with 87% as singletons. The sequencing used unsorted PBMCs, collected 1.1 years after starting antiretroviral therapy. These receptors were obtained from a man aged 18 to 35 with HIV.

As to this clone: The junction departs from germline at one end; a sequencing error may be responsible. V gene TRBV18 combines with J gene TRBJ1-2; D perhaps matches TRBD1 (5 bases). Germline CDR1 is KGHSH and CDR2 is LQKENI. The CDR3 has 14 residues. The CDR3 spells CASSPGGSSNGHTF. The CDR3 DNA sequence: TGTGCCAGCTCACCAGGGGGGAGTTCGAATGGCCACACCTTC.

This clone has a handful of counts. The V gene is TRBV7-9, the J gene TRBJ1-2, with D possibly matching TRBD1 (5 bases). This CDR3 region has 15 residues. The germline CDR1 and CDR2 sequences are SEHNR and FQNEAQ (reference sequence). With 1 base removed from V and 7 bases from J, the gap between germline ends came to 16 bases. In DNA, the CDR3 is TGTGCCAGCAGCTTAGAAGGGGCAGGGTTTTTTGGCTACACCTTC. Its translation is CASSLEGAGFFGYTF. The entire variable domain, with the rest obtained from reference TRBV7-9 and TRBJ1-2, is as follows: DTGVSQNPRHKITKRGQNVTFRCDPISEHNRLYWYRQTLGQGPEFLTYFQNEAQLEKSRLLSDRFSAERPKGSFSTLEIQRTEQGDSAMYLCASSLEGAGFFGYTFGSGTRLTVV.

The chain uses TRBV9 and TRBJ2-7; tentatively, D is TRBD2 (6 bases). The CDR3 runs to 14 residues. V lost 3 bases to trimming and J lost 5 bases, with 15 bases between them. CDR1 and CDR2 (germline): SGDLS, YYNGEE. The CDR3 region has the DNA TGTGCCAGCAGCGCCCCCGCCCGGGGGAACGAGCAGTACTTC. This encodes CASSAPARGNEQYF.

Comment on this clone: At one end, the junction sequence differs from germline, possibly due to a read error. The chain has TRBV7-7 and TRBJ2-1; 7 nucleotides agree with TRBD1. This CDR3 is 13 amino acids long. The germline V gene has CDR1 SSHAT and CDR2 FNYEAQ (reference sequence). For the CDR3, the DNA is TGTGCTAGCAGCTTAGACAGGGACAATGAGCAGTTCTTC. Residues: CASSLDRDNEQFF.

This chain joins TRBV7-9 and TRBJ2-2; a weak D match, TRBD2 (6 bases). Germline values: CDR1 SEHNR, CDR2 FQNEAQ (reference sequence). V was pared by 2 bases and J by 2 bases, with 9 bases between. The CDR3 contains 15 residues. The CDR3 loop is CASSLRRENTGELFF. CDR3 nucleotides: TGTGCCAGCAGCTTACGGAGGGAAAACACCGGGGAGCTGTTTTTT.

The V call is TRBV30, the J call TRBJ1-2, with D perhaps TRBD1 (5 bases). Germline V gene lookup returns CDR1 GTSNPN and CDR2 SVGIG (reference sequence). This CDR3 region has 14 residues. V gave up 3 bases and J gave up 3 bases, with 14 bases separating them. The CDR3 protein is CAWRLNSGYYGYTF. CDR3 nucleotides: TGTGCCTGGAGGTTGAATTCAGGGTACTATGGCTACACCTTC. The whole variable domain, remainder taken from reference TRBV30 and TRBJ1-2, is SQTIHQWPATLVQPVGSPLSLECTVEGTSNPNLYWYRQAAGRGLQLLFYSVGIGQISSEVPQNLSASRPQDRQFILSSKKLLLSDSGFYLCAWRLNSGYYGYTFGSGTRLTVV.

Only one count was recorded for this clone. The V call is TRBV28, the J call TRBJ1-5; D is unclear. The CDR3 length is 15 residues. V was shortened by 3 bases and J by 9 bases, with 18 bases between the two germline ends. The germline CDR1 and CDR2 sequences are MDHEN and SYDVKM. The chain's CDR3 is CASSFPLGAKGPQHF. CDR3 nucleotides: TGTGCCAGCAGTTTCCCCCTTGGAGCCAAGGGGCCCCAGCATTTT.

This sequence joins TRBV5-4 and TRBJ2-7; D may be TRBD1 or TRBD2 (5 bases each). Trimming shortened V by 5 bases and J by 0 bases, and 27 bases separated the two germline ends. The CDR3 has 19 residues. The germline V gene encodes CDR1 SGHNT and CDR2 YYREEE (reference sequence). This CDR3 reads CASRPELGFGGSYSYEQYF. In DNA, the CDR3 is TGTGCCAGCAGACCGGAGCTTGGGTTTGGGGGTTCTTACTCCTACGAGCAGTACTTC.

This chain joins TRBV27 and TRBJ2-5; a possible D gene is TRBD1 (5 bases). CDR1 MNHEY and CDR2 SMNVEV come from the germline V gene (reference sequence). The CDR3 covers 15 residues. Between the trimmed V and J ends, which lost 4 bases and 0 bases, there was a span of 12 bases. This CDR3 is CASSSAGRDQETQYF. CDR3 DNA sequence: TGTGCCAGCAGTTCCGCAGGGCGAGACCAAGAGACCCAGTACTTC.

The V and J genes are TRBV28 and TRBJ1-3; D not certain. Looked up from germline, CDR1 is MDHEN and CDR2 is SYDVKM. The CDR3 is 15 amino acids. Trimming stripped 8 bases from V and 0 bases from J, with 14 bases between. The CDR3 DNA reads as TGTGCCAGCGAACATCGAATACCCTCTGGAAACACCATATATTTT. As protein: CASEHRIPSGNTIYF.

This clone came up once. V usage is TRBV27 and J usage is TRBJ2-6, with D perhaps assigned TRBD1 or TRBD2 (5 bases each). The ends were cut back, 6 bases at V and 0 bases at J, with 21 bases in the middle. The germline V gene encodes CDR1 MNHEY and CDR2 SMNVEV (reference sequence). This CDR3 has 19 amino acids. CDR3 DNA sequence: TGTGCCAGCAGCCCGGCGGGCAGGGCCTCCCTCTCTGGGGCCAACGTCCTGACTTTC. Encoded protein: CASSPAGRASLSGANVLTF.

The chain uses TRBV6-5 and TRBJ2-3; no clear D gene. Germline V CDR1 and CDR2: MNHEY, SVGAGI. The CDR3 loop spans 15 amino acids. V lost 6 bases and J 2 bases, leaving 15 bases between the germline ends. CDR3 protein: CASSQDPTVTDTQYF. In DNA, the CDR3 is TGTGCCAGCAGCCAGGACCCTACTGTCACAGATACGCAGTATTTT.

Only one count was recorded for this clone. The chain joins TRBV7-9 to TRBJ2-1; D is uncertain. The V end lost 1 base, the J end lost 5 bases, and 3 bases lay between the germline ends. The germline V gene has CDR1 SEHNR and CDR2 FQNEAQ (reference sequence). The CDR3 is 12 residues long. CDR3 region: CASSLVDNEQFF. CDR3 bases: TGTGCCAGCAGCTTAGTAGACAATGAGCAGTTCTTC.

The chain is built from TRBV5-5 and TRBJ1-1, with unresolved D. The CDR3 contains 13 residues. Trimming left V 0 bases short and J 0 bases short, with 3 bases between. Germline values: CDR1 SGHKS, CDR2 YYEKEE (reference sequence). The CDR3 coding sequence is TGTGCCAGCAGCTTGGGCTTGAACACTGAAGCTTTCTTT. It is translated as CASSLGLNTEAFF.

The chain links TRBV5-4 to TRBJ1-5; a possible D gene is TRBD1 (5 bases). Germline-derived CDR1 and CDR2 are SGHNT and YYREEE (reference sequence). V shed 4 bases and J shed 4 bases, with 15 bases lying between them. This CDR3 contains 15 residues. CDR3 nucleotide sequence: TGTGCCAGCAGCCGGTGGGGGATATCAAATCAGCCCCAGCATTTT. Its protein is CASSRWGISNQPQHF.

V and J are TRBV25-1 and TRBJ2-7, with TRBD1 matching over 7 bases. CDR3 length: 15 residues. The trim removed 3 bases at V and 4 bases at J, leaving 9 bases unmatched. The germline V gene encodes CDR1 MGHDK and CDR2 SYGVNS. The CDR3 nucleotides read TGTGCCAGCAGTGACCGACAGGGTGGTAATTACGAGCAGTACTTC. It is translated as CASSDRQGGNYEQYF.

V is TRBV29-1 and J is TRBJ2-3; D remains ambiguous. V gave up 4 bases and J gave up 6 bases, with 5 bases separating them. The CDR3 has 10 amino acids. Germline V gene sequence: CDR1 SQVTM, CDR2 ANQGSEA. The CDR3 loop is CSVGRDTQYF. The CDR3 DNA follows: TGCAGCGTTGGACGGGATACGCAGTATTTT.

This sequence joins TRBV18 and TRBJ2-1, with 8 bases aligning to TRBD2. Losses at the gene ends were 0 bases for V and 8 bases for J; bases not matched to a gene: 6. Germline loops: CDR1 KGHSH, CDR2 LQKENI. This CDR3 has 15 residues. For the CDR3, the DNA is TGTGCCAGCTCACCACCGGTCGGGGGGGGCGATGAGCAGTTCTTC. Translating it yields CASSPPVGGGDEQFF.